This T cell receptor (beta chain) was profiled in a study of T cell responses to AZD1222 COVID-19 vaccine. Points on this clone: The antigen is undetermined.

The germline V gene has CDR1 KGHSH and CDR2 LQKENI. Trimming pared 3 bases from V and 4 bases from J, leaving 7 bases between. The CDR3 spans 13 residues. Study results and caveats: Scientists sampled the repertoires only once the peak T cell response had passed. Among the donors, most were white British and more were female, and clonal diversity was possibly underestimated. Spike-specific TCR breadth and depth grew following two AZD1222 doses.

Method: immunoSEQ multiplex PCR; TCRdb's copy keeps in-frame clones and lacks some. The table has just over 90,000 clones, 75% to 90% seen once. Second doses that came at about 4 or about 12 weeks were put together. The material was peripheral blood, obtained 28 days after the second AZD1222 dose. The chain joins TRBV18 to TRBJ1-5, with D perhaps TRBD1 (6 bases). The TCR originated in an adult who received the AZD1222 COVID-19 vaccine. The CDR3, as DNA: TGTGCCAGCTCACCGGACAGAAATCAGCCCCAGCATTTT. It encodes CASSPDRNQPQHF.